Presented here are 9 T cell receptor beta chains from one specimen sequenced in a study of pediatric ulcerative colitis. Sequencing was performed with immunoSEQ multiplex PCR; in TCRdb, only in-frame clones are kept and a portion is missing. This sample has 15,000 to 20,000 clones, with about 74% found just once. During colonoscopy, one to two rectal pinch biopsies were collected. Sequenced material: gut tissue. The receptors come from a girl aged 10-17 years with moderate ulcerative colitis.

This clone was recorded once. The J gene is TRBJ2-3, the V gene TRBV28, with D possibly called TRBD1 or TRBD2 (5 bases each). There are 15 residues in the CDR3. CDR1 is MDHEN, CDR2 SYDVKM, per germline. The V and J ends lost 4 bases and 1 base respectively, with 12 bases between them. The chain's CDR3 is CASSSPGLRTDTQYF. DNA for the CDR3: TGTGCCAGCAGTTCCCCGGGGCTCCGCACAGATACGCAGTATTTT.

The chain carries TRBV28 and TRBJ1-4; D ambiguous. Trimming took 3 bases from V and 8 from J, leaving 16 bases between them. Germline assignment: CDR1 MDHEN and CDR2 SYDVKM. The CDR3 consists of 15 residues. The CDR3 DNA sequence: TGTGCCAGCAGTTTTGGAGGAGGCGTAGGAGAAAAACTGTTTTTT. Its protein product is CASSFGGGVGEKLFF.

The V and J genes are TRBV18 and TRBJ2-1; D ambiguous. The V end lost 3 bases, the J end lost 5 bases, and 17 bases lay between the germline ends. The CDR3 spans 16 residues. Germline V gene sequence: CDR1 KGHSH, CDR2 LQKENI. The CDR3 nucleotides read TGTGCCAGCTCACCTACAGACTTCGCATTCGACAATGAGCAGTTCTTC. Protein sequence: CASSPTDFAFDNEQFF. Full variable domain (missing parts from reference TRBV18 and TRBJ2-1): NAGVMQNPRHLVRRRGQEARLRCSPMKGHSHVYWYRQLPEEGLKFMVYLQKENIIDESGMPKERFSAEFPKEGPSILRIQQVVRGDSAAYFCASSPTDFAFDNEQFFGPGTRLTVL.

The CDR3 coding sequence is TGTGCCAGCAGTTTCGCAGGGGGCTATGGCTACACCTTC. Protein sequence: CASSFAGGYGYTF. The chain combines TRBV28 with TRBJ1-2; 7 bases are shared with TRBD1. The junction had 2 bases not matched to a gene; V was cut back by 3 bases and J by 4 bases. This CDR3 has 13 residues. In germline, CDR1 is MDHEN, CDR2 SYDVKM.

This rearrangement joins TRBV5-1 to TRBJ1-6; TRBD1 agrees at 9 bases. This CDR3 has 14 amino acids. Trimming at V came to 2 bases and at J to 10 bases, leaving 4 bases not matched to a gene. Germline lookup yields CDR1 SGHRS and CDR2 YFSETQ. The CDR3 region is CASSFDRGASPLHF. The CDR3 DNA reads TGCGCCAGCAGCTTCGACAGGGGGGCCTCACCCCTCCACTTT.

This clone was picked up a small number of times. V is TRBV2 and J is TRBJ2-7; TRBD1 matches 7 bases. V shed 11 bases and J 2 bases; nucleotides not matched to a gene: 9. There are 13 residues in the CDR3. Germline CDR1 SNHLY, CDR2 FYNNEI. The CDR3 region is CAPKQGVPYEQYF. The CDR3 DNA is TGTGCCCCCAAGCAGGGGGTTCCCTACGAGCAGTACTTC.

This chain joins TRBV4-2 and TRBJ2-1; D may be TRBD2 (5 bases). The CDR3 contains 14 residues. Germline loops: CDR1 LGHNA, CDR2 YNFKEQ. V lost 1 base, J lost 8 bases, and 12 bases lay in between. The CDR3 bases are TGTGCCAGCAGCCAAGTCTTAGCGTGGCATGAGCAGTTCTTC. This gives the protein CASSQVLAWHEQFF.

The rearrangement links TRBV5-5 to TRBJ1-5, with TRBD1 matching over 8 bases. Trimming removed 0 bases from V and 7 bases from J; junction bases left unmatched: 6. The germline V gene has CDR1 SGHKS and CDR2 YYEKEE (reference sequence). The CDR3 has 15 amino acids. In nucleotides, the CDR3 is TGTGCCAGCAGCTTGGGAGGACAGGGTCGGCAGCCCCAGCATTTT. As protein: CASSLGGQGRQPQHF.

The rearrangement links TRBV5-4 to TRBJ1-6, with D perhaps matching TRBD1 (5 bases). CDR1 and CDR2 (germline): SGHNT, YYREEE (reference sequence). The CDR3 covers 15 residues. The V and J ends lost 0 bases and 6 bases respectively, with 10 bases between them. The CDR3 nucleotides read TGTGCCAGCAGCTTGGACAGGACATCTAATTCACCCCTCCACTTT. It is translated as CASSLDRTSNSPLHF.